This T cell receptor beta chain was profiled in a study of blood T cell repertoires in COVID-19. Whole-study context: COVID-19 samples from acute and convalescent phases originated in the United States, Italy and Spain. Sources were T cells, B-cell-depleted T cells, or PBMCs; the material itself was cDNA or gDNA.

Original analysis: Reference gene primer amplification yielded estimated nucleated cell counts. This table comes from immunoSEQ multiplex PCR, and its TCRdb copy is limited to in-frame clones, with some not included. The D gene and trimming were derived from the DNA, and the V and J assignments and clone size from that table. The table includes about 100,000 clones, 91% detected once. The CDR3 loop spans 13 amino acids. V gave up 4 bases and J gave up 8 bases, with 14 bases separating them. Germline V CDR1 and CDR2: LGHDT, YNNKEL (reference sequence). The rearrangement joins TRBV3-1 (or the pseudogene TRBV3-2) to TRBJ1-2, with D perhaps TRBD1 (6 bases). Material for sequencing was peripheral blood. The sequence was collected from a human donor with active COVID-19. The donor label of this sample is uncertain. CDR3 DNA sequence: TGTGCCAGCAGCCGCAACAGGGAAGGCGGCTACACCTTC. Residues: CASSRNREGGYTF.